This T cell receptor (beta chain) was sequenced in a study of blood T cell repertoires in COVID-19. The repertoire was sequenced with immunoSEQ multiplex PCR; TCRdb's copy has only in-frame clones and lacks some. The sample shows 200,000 or so clones, 75% to 90% of them seen only once. The CDR3 is 17 residues long. J was trimmed by 8 bases and V by 0 bases; bases with no gene match: 10. Germline-derived CDR1 and CDR2 are SGHDT and YYEEEE. The age range of participants was 18 to 89 years, with residence in about two dozen US areas. Grouping used clinical history reported by participants in a survey and questionnaire.

Sequencing was done on a sample of PBMCs or T cells enriched from blood (not recorded which). The gene calls are TRBV5-6 and TRBJ2-1; 11 nucleotides align to TRBD2. The TCR sequence derives from a woman between 40 and 50 years old with acute COVID-19. CDR3 loop: CASSLVGSGRALDEQFF. DNA of the CDR3: TGTGCCAGCAGCTTGGTCGGTAGCGGGAGGGCATTGGATGAGCAGTTCTTC.